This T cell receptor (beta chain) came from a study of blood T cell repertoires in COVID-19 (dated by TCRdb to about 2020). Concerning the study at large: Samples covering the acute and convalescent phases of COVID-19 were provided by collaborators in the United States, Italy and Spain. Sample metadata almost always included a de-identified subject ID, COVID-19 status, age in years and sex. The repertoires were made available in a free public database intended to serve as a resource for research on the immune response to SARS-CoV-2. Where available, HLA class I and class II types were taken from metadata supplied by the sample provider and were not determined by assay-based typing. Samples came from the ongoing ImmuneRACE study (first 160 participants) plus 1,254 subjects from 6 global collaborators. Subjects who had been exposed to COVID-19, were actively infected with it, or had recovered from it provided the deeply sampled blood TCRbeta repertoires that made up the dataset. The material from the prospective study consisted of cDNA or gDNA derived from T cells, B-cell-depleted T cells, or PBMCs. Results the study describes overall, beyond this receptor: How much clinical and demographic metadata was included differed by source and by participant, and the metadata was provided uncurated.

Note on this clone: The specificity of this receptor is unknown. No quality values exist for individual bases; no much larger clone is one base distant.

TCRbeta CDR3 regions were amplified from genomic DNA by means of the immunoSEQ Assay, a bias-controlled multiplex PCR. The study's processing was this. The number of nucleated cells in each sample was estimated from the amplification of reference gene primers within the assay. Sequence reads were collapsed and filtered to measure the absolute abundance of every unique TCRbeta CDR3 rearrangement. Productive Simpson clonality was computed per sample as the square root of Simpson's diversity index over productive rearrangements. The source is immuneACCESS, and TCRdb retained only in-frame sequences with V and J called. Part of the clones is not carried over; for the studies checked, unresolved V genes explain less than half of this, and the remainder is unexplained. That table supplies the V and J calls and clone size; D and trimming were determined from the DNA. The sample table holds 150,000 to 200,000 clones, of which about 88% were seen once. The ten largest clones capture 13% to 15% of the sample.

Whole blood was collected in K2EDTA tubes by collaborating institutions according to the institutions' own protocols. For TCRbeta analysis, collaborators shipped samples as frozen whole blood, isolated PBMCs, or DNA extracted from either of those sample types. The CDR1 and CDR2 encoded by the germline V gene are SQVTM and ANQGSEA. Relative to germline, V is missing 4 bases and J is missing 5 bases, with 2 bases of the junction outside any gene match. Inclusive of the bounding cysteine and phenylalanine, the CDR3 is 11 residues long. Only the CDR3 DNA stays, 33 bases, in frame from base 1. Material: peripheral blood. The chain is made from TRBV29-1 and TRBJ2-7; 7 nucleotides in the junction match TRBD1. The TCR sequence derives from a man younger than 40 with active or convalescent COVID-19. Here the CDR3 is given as CSVVGGHEQYF. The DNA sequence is TGCAGCGTTGTAGGGGGCCACGAGCAGTACTTC.